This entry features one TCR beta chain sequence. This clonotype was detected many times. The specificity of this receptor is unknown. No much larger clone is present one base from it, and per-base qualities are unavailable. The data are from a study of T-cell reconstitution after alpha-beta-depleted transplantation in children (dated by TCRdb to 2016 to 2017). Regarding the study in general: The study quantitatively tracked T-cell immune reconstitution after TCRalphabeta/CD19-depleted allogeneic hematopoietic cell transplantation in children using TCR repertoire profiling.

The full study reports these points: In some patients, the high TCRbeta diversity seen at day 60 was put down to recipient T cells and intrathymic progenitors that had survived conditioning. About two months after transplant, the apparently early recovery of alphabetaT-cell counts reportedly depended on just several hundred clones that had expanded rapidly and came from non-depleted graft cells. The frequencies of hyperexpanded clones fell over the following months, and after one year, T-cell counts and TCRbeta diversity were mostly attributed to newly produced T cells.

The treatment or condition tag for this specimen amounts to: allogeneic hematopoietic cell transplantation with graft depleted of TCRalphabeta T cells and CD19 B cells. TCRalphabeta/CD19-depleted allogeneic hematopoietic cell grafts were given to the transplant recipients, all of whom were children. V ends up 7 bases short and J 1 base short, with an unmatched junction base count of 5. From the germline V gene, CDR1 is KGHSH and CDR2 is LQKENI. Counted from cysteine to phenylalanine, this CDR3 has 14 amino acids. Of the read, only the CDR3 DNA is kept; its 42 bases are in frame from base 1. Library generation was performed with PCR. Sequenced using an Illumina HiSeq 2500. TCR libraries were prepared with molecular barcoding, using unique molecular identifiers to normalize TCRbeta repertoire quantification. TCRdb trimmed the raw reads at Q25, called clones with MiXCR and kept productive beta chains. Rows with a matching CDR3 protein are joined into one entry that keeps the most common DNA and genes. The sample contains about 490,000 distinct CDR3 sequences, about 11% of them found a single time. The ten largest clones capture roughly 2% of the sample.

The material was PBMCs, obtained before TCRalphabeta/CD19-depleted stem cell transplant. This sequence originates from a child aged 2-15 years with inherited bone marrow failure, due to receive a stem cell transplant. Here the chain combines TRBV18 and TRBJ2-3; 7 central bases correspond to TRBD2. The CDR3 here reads CASLRTRGTDTQYF. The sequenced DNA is TGTGCCAGCTTGCGGACTAGAGGCACAGATACGCAGTATTTT.